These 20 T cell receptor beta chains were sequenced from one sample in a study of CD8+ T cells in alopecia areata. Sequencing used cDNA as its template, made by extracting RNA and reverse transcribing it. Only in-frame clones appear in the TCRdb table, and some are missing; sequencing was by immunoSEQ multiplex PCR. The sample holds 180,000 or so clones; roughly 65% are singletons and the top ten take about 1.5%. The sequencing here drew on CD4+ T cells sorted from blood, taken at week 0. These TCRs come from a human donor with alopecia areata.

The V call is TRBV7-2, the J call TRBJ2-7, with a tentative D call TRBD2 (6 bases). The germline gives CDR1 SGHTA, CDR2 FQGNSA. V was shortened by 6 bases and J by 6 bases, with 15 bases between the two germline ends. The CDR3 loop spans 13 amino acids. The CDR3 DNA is TGTGCCAGCAGTTATTTCAATAGCGGCGAGCAGTACTTC. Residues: CASSYFNSGEQYF. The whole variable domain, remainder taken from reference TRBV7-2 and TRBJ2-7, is GAGVSQSPSNKVTEKGKDVELRCDPISGHTALYWYRQSLGQGLEFLIYFQGNSAPDKSGLPSDRFSAERTGGSVSTLTIQRTQQEDSAVYLCASSYFNSGEQYFGPGTRLTVT.

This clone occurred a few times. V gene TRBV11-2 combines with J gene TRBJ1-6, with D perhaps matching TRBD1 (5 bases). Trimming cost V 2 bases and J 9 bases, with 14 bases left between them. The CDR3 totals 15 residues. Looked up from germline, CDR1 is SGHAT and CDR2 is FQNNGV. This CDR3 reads CASSLNGVGGSPLHF. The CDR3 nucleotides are TGTGCCAGCAGCTTAAACGGTGTCGGGGGTTCACCCCTCCACTTT.

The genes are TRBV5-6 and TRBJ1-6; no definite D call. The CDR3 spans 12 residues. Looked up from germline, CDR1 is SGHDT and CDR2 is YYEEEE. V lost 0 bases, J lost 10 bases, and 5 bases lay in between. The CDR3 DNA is TGTGCCAGCAGCTTGGCAAGGTCACCCCTCCACTTT. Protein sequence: CASSLARSPLHF.

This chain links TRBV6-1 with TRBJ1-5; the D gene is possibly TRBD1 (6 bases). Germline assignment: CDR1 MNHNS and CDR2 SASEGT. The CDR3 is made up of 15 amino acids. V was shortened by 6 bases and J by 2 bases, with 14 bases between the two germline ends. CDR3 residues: CASRNRDMGNQPQHF. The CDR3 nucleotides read TGTGCCAGCAGGAACAGGGATATGGGCAATCAGCCCCAGCATTTT.

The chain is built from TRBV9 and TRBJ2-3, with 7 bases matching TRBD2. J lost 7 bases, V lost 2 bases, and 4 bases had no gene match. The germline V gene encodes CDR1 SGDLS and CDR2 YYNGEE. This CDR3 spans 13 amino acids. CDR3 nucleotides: TGTGCCAGCAGCGTCACTAGCGCTTATACGCAGTATTTT. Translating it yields CASSVTSAYTQYF. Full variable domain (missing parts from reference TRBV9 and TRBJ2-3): DSGVTQTPKHLITATGQRVTLRCSPRSGDLSVYWYQQSLDQGLQFLIQYYNGEERAKGNILERFSAQQFPDLHSELNLSSLELGDSALYFCASSVTSAYTQYFGPGTRLTVL.

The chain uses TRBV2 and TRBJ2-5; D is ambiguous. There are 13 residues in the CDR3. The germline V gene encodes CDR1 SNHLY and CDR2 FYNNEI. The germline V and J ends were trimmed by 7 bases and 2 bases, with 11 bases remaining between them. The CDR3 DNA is TGTGCCAGCATCCCCGGAACTCAAGAGACCCAGTACTTC. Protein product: CASIPGTQETQYF.

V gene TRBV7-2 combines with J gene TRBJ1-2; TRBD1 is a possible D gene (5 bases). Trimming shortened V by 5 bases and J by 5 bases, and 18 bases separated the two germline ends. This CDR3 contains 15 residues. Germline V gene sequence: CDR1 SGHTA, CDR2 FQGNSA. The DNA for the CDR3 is TGTGCCAGCAGCGCCGGGGGACGGGGTGTTTATGGCTACACCTTC. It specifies CASSAGGRGVYGYTF.

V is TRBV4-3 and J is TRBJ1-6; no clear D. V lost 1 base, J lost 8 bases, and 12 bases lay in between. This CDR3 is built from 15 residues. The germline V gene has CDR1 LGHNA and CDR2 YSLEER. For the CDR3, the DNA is TGCGCCAGCAGCCAAGGTCATCGGAGCGATTCACCCCTCCACTTT. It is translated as CASSQGHRSDSPLHF.

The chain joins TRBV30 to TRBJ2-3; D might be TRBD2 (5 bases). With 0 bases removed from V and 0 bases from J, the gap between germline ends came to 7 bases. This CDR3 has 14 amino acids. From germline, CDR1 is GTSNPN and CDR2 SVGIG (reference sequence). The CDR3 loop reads CAWSVLVSTDTQYF. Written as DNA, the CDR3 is TGTGCCTGGAGTGTACTAGTCAGCACAGATACGCAGTATTTT.

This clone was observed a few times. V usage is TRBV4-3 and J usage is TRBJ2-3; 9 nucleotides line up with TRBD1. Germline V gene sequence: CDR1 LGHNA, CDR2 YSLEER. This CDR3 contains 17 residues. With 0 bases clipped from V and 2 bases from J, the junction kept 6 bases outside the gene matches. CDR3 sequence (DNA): TGCGCCAGCAGCCAAGAGTCGGGACAGGGAGCCACAGATACGCAGTATTTT. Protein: CASSQESGQGATDTQYF.

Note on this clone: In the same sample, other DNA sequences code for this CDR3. The chain's CDR3 is CASSRDRQETQYF. DNA of the CDR3: TGTGCCAGCAGTCGGGACCGCCAAGAGACCCAGTACTTC. V is TRBV2 and J is TRBJ2-5; D might be TRBD1 or TRBD2, each matching 5 bases. This CDR3 is 13 amino acids long. Germline lookup yields CDR1 SNHLY and CDR2 FYNNEI. The ends were cut back, 5 bases at V and 1 base at J, with 8 bases in the middle. Variable domain in full (rest from reference TRBV2 and TRBJ2-5): EPEVTQTPSHQVTQMGQEVILRCVPISNHLYFYWYRQILGQKVEFLVSFYNNEISEKSEIFDDQFSVERPDGSNFTLKIRSTKLEDSAMYFCASSRDRQETQYFGPGTRLLVL.

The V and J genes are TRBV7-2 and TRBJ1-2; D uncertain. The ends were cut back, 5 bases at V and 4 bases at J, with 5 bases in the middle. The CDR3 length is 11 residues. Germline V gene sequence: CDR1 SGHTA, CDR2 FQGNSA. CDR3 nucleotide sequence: TGTGCCAGCAGCCACAGCTATGGCTACACCTTC. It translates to CASSHSYGYTF.

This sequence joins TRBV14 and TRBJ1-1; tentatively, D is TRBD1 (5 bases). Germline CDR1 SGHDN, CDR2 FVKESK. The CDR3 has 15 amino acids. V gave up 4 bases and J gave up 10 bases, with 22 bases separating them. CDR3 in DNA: TGTGCCAGCAGCCTGAAACGGACGGGACCTGCGGGAGCTTTCTTT. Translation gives CASSLKRTGPAGAFF.

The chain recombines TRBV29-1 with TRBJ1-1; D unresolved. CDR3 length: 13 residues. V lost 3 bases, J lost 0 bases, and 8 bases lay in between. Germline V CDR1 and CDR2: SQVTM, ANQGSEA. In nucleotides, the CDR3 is TGCAGCGTTGATAGGCAGATGAACACTGAAGCTTTCTTT. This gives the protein CSVDRQMNTEAFF.

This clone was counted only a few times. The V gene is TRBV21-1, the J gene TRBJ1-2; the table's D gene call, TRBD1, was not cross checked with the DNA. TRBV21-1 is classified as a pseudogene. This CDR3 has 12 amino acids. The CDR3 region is CASSPRIRGYTF. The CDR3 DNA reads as TGTGCCAGCAGCCCTCGTATCAGGGGCTACACCTTC.

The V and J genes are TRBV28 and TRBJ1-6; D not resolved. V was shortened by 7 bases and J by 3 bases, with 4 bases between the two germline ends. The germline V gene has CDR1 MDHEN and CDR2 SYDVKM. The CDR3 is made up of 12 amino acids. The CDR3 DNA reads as TGTGCCAGCACCCTCTATAATTCACCCCTCCACTTT. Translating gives CASTLYNSPLHF.

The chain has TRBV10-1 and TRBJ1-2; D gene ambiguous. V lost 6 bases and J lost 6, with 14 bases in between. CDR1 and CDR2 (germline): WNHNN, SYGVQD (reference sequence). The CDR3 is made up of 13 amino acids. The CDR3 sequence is CASSSGDNNGYTF. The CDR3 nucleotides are TGCGCCAGCAGCTCCGGGGATAATAATGGCTACACCTTC.

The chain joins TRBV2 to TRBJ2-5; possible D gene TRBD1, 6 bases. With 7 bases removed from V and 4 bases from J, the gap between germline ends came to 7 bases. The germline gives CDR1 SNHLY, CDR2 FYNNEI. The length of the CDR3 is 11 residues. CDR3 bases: TGTGCCAGCACCAGGGGAGAGACCCAGTACTTC. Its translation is CASTRGETQYF. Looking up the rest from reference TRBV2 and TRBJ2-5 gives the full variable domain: EPEVTQTPSHQVTQMGQEVILRCVPISNHLYFYWYRQILGQKVEFLVSFYNNEISEKSEIFDDQFSVERPDGSNFTLKIRSTKLEDSAMYFCASTRGETQYFGPGTRLLVL.

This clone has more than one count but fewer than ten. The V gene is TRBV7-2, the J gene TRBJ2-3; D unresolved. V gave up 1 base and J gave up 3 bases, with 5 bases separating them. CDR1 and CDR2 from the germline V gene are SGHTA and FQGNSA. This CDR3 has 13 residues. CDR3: CASSLVNTDTQYF. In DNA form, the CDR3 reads TGTGCCAGCAGCTTAGTAAATACAGATACGCAGTATTTT.

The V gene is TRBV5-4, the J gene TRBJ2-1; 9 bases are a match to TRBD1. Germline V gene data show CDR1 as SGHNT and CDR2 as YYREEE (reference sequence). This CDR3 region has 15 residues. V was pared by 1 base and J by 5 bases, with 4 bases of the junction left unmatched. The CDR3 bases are TGTGCCAGCAGCTTGAAACAGGGGGCGAACAATGAGCAGTTCTTC. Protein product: CASSLKQGANNEQFF.